This T cell receptor (beta chain) was sequenced for a study of regulatory dendritic cells for organ transplantation. CFSE-labeled sorted T cells met regulatory or mature dendritic cells for 5 days. Memory T cells were CD45RO+, naive were CD45RA+, sorted by FACS. Assay used: immunoSEQ multiplex PCR; TCRdb lists only in-frame clones, some missing. This sample carries approximately 22,000 clones, roughly 88% of them seen once, and the ten largest clones take about 0.74%. Comment on this clone: Its target is unknown.

With 2 bases removed from V and 0 bases from J, the gap between germline ends came to 18 bases. CDR1 and CDR2 from the germline V gene are KGHSH and LQKENI. The CDR3 spans 18 residues. The TCR was taken from a human donor in good health. The specimen sequenced was naive CD4+ T cells from blood cultured with regulatory dendritic cells. Subset reported: CD45RA+ naive T cells. The chain is built from TRBV18 and TRBJ2-3; perhaps TRBD2 as D (6 bases). CDR3 amino acids: CASSPWASANPSTDTQYF. CDR3 sequence (DNA): TGTGCCAGCTCACCATGGGCTAGCGCCAACCCAAGCACAGATACGCAGTATTTT.